Sequencing of this TCR beta chain was carried out in a study of T cell responses to AZD1222 COVID-19 vaccine. On the study more broadly: Timing groups of about 4 and about 12 weeks for second doses were pooled.

Here immunoSEQ multiplex PCR was the method, and the copy in TCRdb shows in-frame clones only, minus some. The table records approximately 180,000 clones, 90% of them present only once. As for this clone: Its specificity is not known.

The study, taken as a whole, reports: Reportedly, nearly half of unique spike TCRs recognized epitopes outside B.1.351/B.1.1.7 mutations. Following two doses of AZD1222, Spike-specific TCR breadth and depth rose. Regions 160-218 and 743-854 held dominance among vaccine-associated CD4 TCRs, which spanned spike.

The sequencing here drew on peripheral blood, taken on day 0 of AZD1222 vaccination. The sequence was obtained from an adult in good health.

CDR3 in amino acids: CASSLPSGPYEQFF. The CDR3 nucleotides are TGTGCCAGCAGCCTACCCTCGGGACCATATGAGCAGTTCTTC. The chain combines TRBV7-9 with TRBJ2-1, with D perhaps given as TRBD1 or TRBD2 (5 bases each). Trimming cost V 5 bases and J 8 bases, with 16 bases left between them. The CDR3 runs to 14 residues. The germline V gene encodes CDR1 SEHNR and CDR2 FQNEAQ (reference sequence).